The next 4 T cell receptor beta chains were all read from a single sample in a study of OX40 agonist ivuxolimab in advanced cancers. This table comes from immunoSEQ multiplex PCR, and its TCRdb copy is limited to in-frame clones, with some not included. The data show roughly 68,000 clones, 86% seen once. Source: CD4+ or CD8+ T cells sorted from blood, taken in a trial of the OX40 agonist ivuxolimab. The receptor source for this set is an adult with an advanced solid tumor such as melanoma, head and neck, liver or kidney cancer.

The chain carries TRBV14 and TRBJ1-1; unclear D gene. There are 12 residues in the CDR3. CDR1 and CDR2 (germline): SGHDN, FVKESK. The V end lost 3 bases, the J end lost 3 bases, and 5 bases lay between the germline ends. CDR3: CASSQGYTEAFF. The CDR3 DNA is TGTGCCAGCAGCCAGGGTTACACTGAAGCTTTCTTT.

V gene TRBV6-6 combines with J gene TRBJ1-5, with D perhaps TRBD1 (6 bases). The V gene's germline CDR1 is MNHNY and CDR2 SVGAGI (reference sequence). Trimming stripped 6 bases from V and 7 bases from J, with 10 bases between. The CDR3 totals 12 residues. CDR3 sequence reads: CASSLRGQPQHF. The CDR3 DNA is TGTGCCAGCAGCCTCAGGGGACAGCCCCAGCATTTT.

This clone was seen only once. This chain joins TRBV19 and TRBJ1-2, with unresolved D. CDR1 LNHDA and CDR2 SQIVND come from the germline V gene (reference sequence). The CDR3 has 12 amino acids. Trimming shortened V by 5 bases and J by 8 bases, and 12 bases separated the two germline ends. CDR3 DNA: TGTGCCAGTAGTCCCGACCTGCTGGGCTACACCTTC. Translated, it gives CASSPDLLGYTF. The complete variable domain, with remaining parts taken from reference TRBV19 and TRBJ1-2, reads DGGITQSPKYLFRKEGQNVTLSCEQNLNHDAMYWYRQDPGQGLRLIYYSQIVNDFQKGDIAEGYSVSREKKESFPLTVTSAQKNPTAFYLCASSPDLLGYTFGSGTRLTVV.

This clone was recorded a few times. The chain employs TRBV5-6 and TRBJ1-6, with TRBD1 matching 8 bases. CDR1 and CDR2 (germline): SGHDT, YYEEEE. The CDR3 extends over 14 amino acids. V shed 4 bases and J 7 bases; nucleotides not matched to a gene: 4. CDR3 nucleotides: TGTGCCAGCAGCGGGGACAGGAGGAATTCACCCCTCCACTTT. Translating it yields CASSGDRRNSPLHF.